This T cell receptor beta chain was identified during a study of sequential checkpoint blockade in melanoma. Study details: DNA from 70 to 95 pretreatment tumor samples underwent TCRβ immunosequencing. Under 25 patients had matched tumor biopsies before treatment and at week 13 after nivolumab or ipilimumab alone.

Trimming took 2 bases from V and 7 from J; bases not matched to a gene: 3. This CDR3 region has 15 residues. The germline V gene encodes CDR1 SGHNT and CDR2 YENEEA. This clone has more than one count but fewer than ten. The antigen remains undetermined. Sequencing used immunoSEQ multiplex PCR; TCRdb keeps in-frame clones, though not all of them. Counted here are more than 30,000 clones, 30% to 40% occurring once; the ten biggest clones make up more than 1.5%. This sample's treatment: randomized to nivolumab then ipilimumab (arm A) or the reverse (arm B). Study-level findings and limits: Clinical benefit was about 30 times likelier when tumor T-cell fraction and clonality increased.

This sample comprised tumor tissue (inferred from file names), obtained from a patient given nivolumab and ipilimumab in sequence. The TCR was taken from a human donor with melanoma. The rearrangement links TRBV11-3 to TRBJ1-6, with TRBD1 matching over 9 bases. The chain's CDR3 is CASSLSGTGNSPLHF. The DNA of the CDR3 is TGTGCCAGCAGCTTATCCGGGACAGGGAATTCACCCCTCCACTTT.